The next 22 T cell receptor beta chains were all read from a single sample in a study of metastatic and nonmetastatic thyroid tumors. Patients had received no treatment of any kind before thyroid surgery. TCRdb re-called clones via MiXCR from the PCR reads. The sample holds nearly 15,000 clones, roughly 20% seen once. Material for sequencing was blood. Receptor source: a female donor with papillary thyroid cancer or a benign thyroid nodule (not recorded which). Some clones in this sample may be carry-over from other donors' samples.

This clone was detected ten times or more. The CDR3 DNA reads as TGTGCCAGTAGTGTCTCGGAGGGCTCTGGGGCCAACGTCCTGACTTTC. Translating gives CASSVSEGSGANVLTF. This chain connects TRBV19 to TRBJ2-6; D possibly corresponds to TRBD2 (6 bases). The CDR3 totals 16 residues. Trimming shortened V by 5 bases and J by 0 bases, and 11 bases separated the two germline ends. Germline CDR1 reads LNHDA; CDR2 reads SQIVND (reference sequence).

Details on this clone: A junction end diverges from the germline sequence, so it may reflect a read error. The chain is built from TRBV6-2 or TRBV6-3 and TRBJ1-1; D call uncertain. This CDR3 has 13 residues. CDR1 and CDR2 (germline): MNHEY, SVGEGT. The CDR3 DNA is TGTGCCTGCAGTTGCGAGATGAACACTGAAGCTTTCTTT. This translates into CACSCEMNTEAFF.

This clone was seen a handful of times. The rearrangement uses TRBV28 and TRBJ2-7; the match to TRBD2 covers 7 bases. CDR1 is MDHEN and CDR2 is SYDVKM in the germline V gene. The V gene end was trimmed by 4 bases and the J gene end by 3 bases; junction bases not matched to a gene: 18. This CDR3 has 18 residues. The CDR3 DNA reads as TGTGCCAGCAGTTCAACTCTCCTCGGACTAGTAAGTAGCTACGAGCAGTACTTC. Protein product: CASSSTLLGLVSSYEQYF. Combining the CDR3 with reference TRBV28 and TRBJ2-7 gives the whole variable domain DVKVTQSSRYLVKRTGEKVFLECVQDMDHENMFWYRQDPGLGLRLIYFSYDVKMKEKGDIPEGYSVSREKKERFSLILESASTNQTSMYLCASSSTLLGLVSSYEQYFGPGTRLTVT.

This clone was seen ten or more times. The genes are TRBV7-8 and TRBJ1-2, with D perhaps matching TRBD1 (6 bases). There are 16 residues in the CDR3. Trimming cost V 5 bases and J 1 base, with 17 bases left between them. The germline V gene has CDR1 SGHVS and CDR2 FQNEAQ. The CDR3 DNA sequence: TGTGCCAGCAGCGCAATAGGGTCAGGGGATAACTATGGCTACACCTTC. It encodes CASSAIGSGDNYGYTF.

This clone counts as medium-sized. Other DNA sequences within the sample encode an identical CDR3. The V gene is TRBV10-2, the J gene TRBJ1-4; weak D call: TRBD1 (5 bases). Germline assignment: CDR1 WSHSY and CDR2 SAAADI. The germline V and J ends were trimmed by 7 bases and 4 bases, with 10 bases remaining between them. CDR3 length equals 13 residues. Here the CDR3 reads CASTGHLNEKLFF. The CDR3 region has the DNA TGCGCCAGCACAGGGCACCTTAATGAAAAACTGTTTTTT.

The J gene is TRBJ2-7, the V gene TRBV2; tentatively, D is TRBD2 (5 bases). CDR1 is SNHLY and CDR2 is FYNNEI in the germline V gene. There are 14 residues in the CDR3. Between the trimmed V and J ends, which lost 3 bases and 5 bases, there was a span of 14 bases. The CDR3 here is CASSDDRGRNEQYF. For the CDR3, the DNA is TGTGCCAGCAGTGATGACCGGGGAAGAAACGAGCAGTACTTC.

There are many counts of this clone. The V call is TRBV20-1, the J call TRBJ2-5; 8 positions agree with TRBD2. Trimming cost V 0 bases and J 5 bases; bases outside gene matches: 8. The CDR3 is 15 residues long. The germline gives CDR1 DFQATT, CDR2 SNEGSKA (reference sequence). CDR3: CSAREPREGPETQYF. The CDR3 DNA reads TGCAGTGCTAGAGAACCACGGGAGGGCCCGGAGACCCAGTACTTC.

The chain carries TRBV11-2 and TRBJ1-2; perhaps TRBD1 as D (6 bases). The CDR3 covers 11 residues. From germline, CDR1 is SGHAT and CDR2 FQNNGV. With 1 base removed from V and 13 bases from J, the gap between germline ends came to 10 bases. The CDR3 loop is CASSLVGGLTF. For the CDR3, the DNA is TGTGCCAGCAGCTTAGTGGGGGGGCTCACCTTC.

This clone was picked up many times. One end of the junction fails to match germline, which may point to a read error. This sequence joins TRBV28 and TRBJ2-2, with 9 positions matching TRBD1. There are 15 residues in the CDR3. Germline V gene lookup returns CDR1 MDHEN and CDR2 SYDVKM. The CDR3 is CASSLLQGAPGGLFF. CDR3 in DNA: TGTGCCAGCAGTTTATTACAGGGGGCGCCCGGGGGGCTGTTTTTT.

This clone has ten or more counts. The CDR3 spells CACAQGDAVYGYTF. In DNA form, the CDR3 reads TGTGCCTGTGCTCAGGGGGACGCCGTCTATGGCTACACCTTC. The chain joins TRBV30 to TRBJ1-2, with 7 bases fitting TRBD1. The CDR3 is 14 residues long. Unmatched junction bases numbered 11, after V lost 6 bases and J lost 4 bases. Germline V gene lookup returns CDR1 GTSNPN and CDR2 SVGIG (reference sequence).

Relative to its sample, this clone is medium-sized (0.01 to 0.1%). The rearrangement uses TRBV5-1 and TRBJ1-2; possible D gene TRBD1, 6 bases. Per the germline V gene, CDR1 is SGHRS and CDR2 is YFSETQ. This CDR3 region has 14 residues. Trimming cost V 4 bases and J 1 base, with 11 bases left between them. The CDR3 sequence is CASSTGQYNYGYTF. CDR3 coding DNA: TGCGCCAGCAGCACCGGACAGTATAACTATGGCTACACCTTC.

In this sample, this clone is medium-sized. The chain employs TRBV2 and TRBJ1-2; possibly TRBD1 for D (5 bases). From germline, CDR1 is SNHLY and CDR2 FYNNEI. The CDR3 loop spans 12 amino acids. Trimming left V 6 bases short and J 7 bases short, with 12 bases between. The chain's CDR3 is CASSRERGGYTF. Written as DNA, the CDR3 is TGTGCCAGCAGCAGGGAGAGGGGTGGCTACACCTTC.

This clone has a handful of counts. The chain is built from TRBV27 and TRBJ2-7; D possibly matches TRBD1 or TRBD2 (7 bases each). The CDR3 runs to 15 residues. V dropped 5 bases and J dropped 2 bases, with 16 bases sitting between them. Per the germline V gene, CDR1 is MNHEY and CDR2 is SMNVEV (reference sequence). The CDR3 here is CASSPSGGGTYEQYF. In DNA, the CDR3 is TGTGCCAGCAGTCCATCAGGGGGGGGAACCTACGAGCAGTACTTC.

This clone was counted at least ten times. The chain employs TRBV10-3 and TRBJ1-1, with D possibly TRBD1 on 6 matching bases. The CDR3 sequence is 14 residues long. Trimming removed 3 bases at V and 5 bases at J, with 13 bases between. Germline-derived CDR1 and CDR2 are ENHRY and SYGVKD. CDR3 amino acids: CAISDRGARTEAFF. CDR3 DNA sequence: TGTGCCATCAGTGATAGGGGGGCGCGGACTGAAGCTTTCTTT.

The chain joins TRBV5-1 to TRBJ2-3, with 9 bases aligning to TRBD2. V lost 6 bases, J lost 1 base, and 6 bases stayed unmatched. Germline CDR1 and CDR2: SGHRS and YFSETQ. The CDR3 is made up of 15 amino acids. The CDR3 is CASMAGGPGTDTQYF. CDR3 DNA sequence: TGCGCCAGCATGGCGGGGGGGCCCGGCACAGATACGCAGTATTTT.

This clone was recorded a few times. A read error may explain this, as a much larger clone is one base away. The chain couples TRBV6-1 to TRBJ1-3, with D maybe TRBD1 (6 bases). Germline CDR1 and CDR2: MNHNS and SASEGT. There are 15 residues in the CDR3. In nucleotides, the CDR3 is TGTGCCAGCAGAATTGCAGGGGTCGTTGGAAACACCATATACTTT. As protein: CASRIAGVVGNTIYF.

This clone was picked up a small number of times. CDR3 protein: CASSLARGANYGYTF. The CDR3 bases are TGTGCCAGCAGCTTGGCCAGGGGAGCTAACTATGGCTACACCTTC. This chain joins TRBV5-5 and TRBJ1-2; D is perhaps TRBD1 (6 bases). The CDR3 runs to 15 residues. Germline loops: CDR1 SGHKS, CDR2 YYEKEE (reference sequence). Trimming left V 0 bases short and J 0 bases short, with 9 bases between.

In this sample, this clone turned up many times. This chain connects TRBV7-2 to TRBJ2-3; possibly TRBD2 for D (6 bases). Germline lookup yields CDR1 SGHTA and CDR2 FQGNSA. The germline V and J ends were trimmed by 5 bases and 2 bases, with 11 bases remaining between them. This CDR3 region has 14 residues. CDR3 in DNA: TGTGCCAGCAGCATTAGCGGATACACAGATACGCAGTATTTT. Protein product: CASSISGYTDTQYF.

At least ten counts were recorded for this clone. The chain uses TRBV3-1 and TRBJ2-7; TRBD2 aligns across 11 bases. The CDR3 runs 16 residues. J lost 5 bases, V lost 0 bases, and 6 bases had no gene match. Looked up from germline, CDR1 is LGHDT and CDR2 is YNNKEL (reference sequence). CDR3 in DNA: TGTGCCAGCAGCCAAGATCTAACTAGCGGGAGCCACGAGCAGTACTTC. Protein: CASSQDLTSGSHEQYF.

The chain recombines TRBV11-2 with TRBJ2-7, with 7 bases matching TRBD1. This CDR3 is 17 amino acids long. V dropped 6 bases and J dropped 0; count of bases not matched to a gene: 14. CDR1 SGHAT and CDR2 FQNNGV come from the germline V gene. The CDR3 is CASRLPLDRLSSYEQYF. CDR3 bases: TGTGCCAGCAGACTACCCTTGGACAGGCTTAGCTCCTACGAGCAGTACTTC. Looking up the rest from reference TRBV11-2 and TRBJ2-7 gives the full variable domain: EAGVAQSPRYKIIEKRQSVAFWCNPISGHATLYWYQQILGQGPKLLIQFQNNGVVDDSQLPKDRFSAERLKGVDSTLKIQPAKLEDSAVYLCASRLPLDRLSSYEQYFGPGTRLTVT.

CDR3 in amino acids: CASSGTGGISGINTGELFF. The CDR3 DNA reads as TGTGCCAGCAGTGGGACAGGGGGCATCAGCGGGATAAACACCGGGGAGCTGTTTTTT. The chain employs TRBV2 and TRBJ2-2, with 11 nucleotides matching TRBD1. The V gene's germline CDR1 is SNHLY and CDR2 FYNNEI. The length of the CDR3 is 19 residues. Losses at the gene ends were 4 bases for V and 2 bases for J; bases not matched to a gene: 12.

By proportion, this clone is medium-sized. This sequence joins TRBV2 and TRBJ2-7, with unresolved D. The germline V gene has CDR1 SNHLY and CDR2 FYNNEI. The V end was cut by 8 bases, the J end by 3 bases, with 5 bases between. The CDR3 sequence is 10 residues long. The CDR3 DNA reads as TGTGCCAGCTCGGACTACGAGCAGTACTTC. Its translation is CASSDYEQYF.